The following is a TCR beta chain sequence with its context. Per the original data handling: Using reference gene primer amplification, nucleated cell counts were estimated. Repertoires were generated with immunoSEQ multiplex PCR, while TCRdb's copy carries only in-frame clones and drops some. V, J and clone size reflect that table, while D and trimming were determined from the DNA. Of over 95,000 clones listed, around 90% are singletons. The data are from a study of blood T cell repertoires in COVID-19. In the study overall: Some COVID-19 samples were acute and others convalescent; all came from the United States, Italy and Spain. T cells, B-cell-depleted T cells, or PBMCs provided the cDNA or gDNA that served as material.

V shed 4 bases, J shed 2 bases, and the junction held 5 bases outside the gene matches. The CDR3 is 15 residues long. The germline V gene encodes CDR1 SGDLS and CDR2 YYNGEE. The rearrangement links TRBV9 to TRBJ1-2; 10 nucleotides match TRBD1. Material: peripheral blood. The sequence derives from a woman aged 45-60 years with acute or convalescent COVID-19. Here the CDR3 DNA reads TGTGCCAGCAGCCTCAGGACAGGGGGGAACTATGGCTACACCTTC. This translates into CASSLRTGGNYGYTF.